The next 5 T cell receptor beta chains were all read from a single sample in a study of T cells in Graves' hyperthyroidism and ophthalmopathy (dated by TCRdb to about 2019). Libraries were prepared through multiplex PCR. TCRdb records Illumina HiSeq 2000 as the sequencer. Amplification of TCR beta CDR3 regions was carried out from RNA transcripts. The first round of RT-PCR for the TCR CDR3 was performed with the HTBI primer set and the Qiagen OneStep RT-PCR kit. TCRdb cleaned the public reads at Q25 with fastp, built clones with MiXCR and kept in-frame beta chains. Every entry covers one CDR3 protein and lists the most common genes and DNA from its rows. Present in this sample are over 300,000 distinct CDR3 sequences, around 13% of which were seen just once. The top ten constitute 11% of the sample. Sample: blood. These receptors were obtained from a woman aged 55-70 years with Graves' hyperthyroidism.

The chain has TRBV12-3 or TRBV12-4 and TRBJ2-1, with D hard to call. V was trimmed by 5 bases and J by 4 bases, leaving 18 bases between them. The length of the CDR3 is 16 residues. The CDR3 protein is CASSHPARNLYNEQFF. The CDR3, as DNA: TGTGCCAGCAGTCATCCGGCCAGGAACCTATACAATGAGCAGTTCTTC.

The table lists this clonotype with many counts. This chain joins TRBV30 and TRBJ1-2; D might be TRBD1 (5 bases). Trimming cost V 0 bases and J 7 bases, with 21 bases left between them. Per the germline V gene, CDR1 is GTSNPN and CDR2 is SVGIG (reference sequence). CDR3 length: 16 residues. The CDR3 coding sequence is TGTGCCTGGAGTGTACTGGGGCGGACCTCAAACGGTGGCTACACCTTC. Translation gives CAWSVLGRTSNGGYTF.

This clonotype was seen at least ten times. This chain's CDR3 is CASSSVTGRSSHEQYF. As DNA, the CDR3 is TGTGCCAGCAGTTCGGTAACAGGGAGATCTAGCCACGAGCAGTACTTC. This sequence joins TRBV12-3 or TRBV12-4 and TRBJ2-7; the D gene is possibly TRBD1 (6 bases). Deletions cut 4 bases from V and 5 bases from J, with 21 bases between. CDR3 size: 16 residues.

This clonotype was seen many times. This chain uses TRBV11-3 with TRBJ2-7; D is undetermined. V lost 5 bases and J lost 5, with 19 bases in between. The CDR3 is 15 residues long. From germline, CDR1 is SGHNT and CDR2 YENEEA. CDR3 residues: CASSLAGSRNNEQYF. In nucleotides, the CDR3 is TGTGCCAGCAGCCTTGCCGGGTCTAGGAACAACGAGCAGTACTTC.

The V call is TRBV18, the J call TRBJ2-7; no reliable D call. This CDR3 is built from 15 residues. Germline V CDR1 and CDR2: KGHSH, LQKENI. Between the trimmed V and J ends, which lost 2 bases and 2 bases, there was a span of 13 bases. CDR3 sequence (DNA): TGTGCCAGCTCACCAACGCTCGACATCCCCTACGAGCAGTACTTC. Amino acid sequence: CASSPTLDIPYEQYF.